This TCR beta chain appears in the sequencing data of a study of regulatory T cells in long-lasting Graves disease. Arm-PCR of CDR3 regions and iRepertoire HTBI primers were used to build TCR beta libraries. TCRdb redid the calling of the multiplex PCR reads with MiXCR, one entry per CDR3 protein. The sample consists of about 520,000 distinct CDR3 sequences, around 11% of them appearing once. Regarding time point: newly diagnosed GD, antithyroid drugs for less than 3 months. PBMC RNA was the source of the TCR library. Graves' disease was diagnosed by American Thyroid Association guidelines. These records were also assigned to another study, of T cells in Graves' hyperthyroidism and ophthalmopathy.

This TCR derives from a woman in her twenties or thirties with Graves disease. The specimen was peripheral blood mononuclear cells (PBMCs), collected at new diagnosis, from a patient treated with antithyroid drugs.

DNA of the CDR3: TGCGCCAGCAGCCAAGGAAGTACTAGCGTGTACAATGAGCAGTTCTTC. It encodes CASSQGSTSVYNEQFF. The chain is built from TRBV4-3 and TRBJ2-1; 7 positions agree with TRBD2. CDR3 length: 16 residues. Germline values: CDR1 LGHNA, CDR2 YSLEER. V shed 1 base and J 4 bases; nucleotides not matched to a gene: 7.